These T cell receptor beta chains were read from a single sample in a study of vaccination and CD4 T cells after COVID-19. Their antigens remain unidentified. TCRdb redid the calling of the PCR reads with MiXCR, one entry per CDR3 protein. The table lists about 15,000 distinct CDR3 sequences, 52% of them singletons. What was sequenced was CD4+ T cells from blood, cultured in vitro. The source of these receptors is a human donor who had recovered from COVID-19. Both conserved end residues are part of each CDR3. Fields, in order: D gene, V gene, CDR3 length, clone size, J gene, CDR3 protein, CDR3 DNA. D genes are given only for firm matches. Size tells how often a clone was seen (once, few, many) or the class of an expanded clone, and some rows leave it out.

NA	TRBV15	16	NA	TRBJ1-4	CATSRKREYSNEKLFF	TGTGCCACCAGCAGGAAACGGGAATACTCTAATGAAAAACTGTTTTTT
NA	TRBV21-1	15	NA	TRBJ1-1	CASSRLRDRGPEAFF	TGTGCCAGCAGCAGGCTCCGGGACAGGGGCCCTGAAGCTTTCTTT
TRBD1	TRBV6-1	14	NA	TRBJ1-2	CASTATGGPYGYTF	TGTGCCAGCACCGCGACAGGGGGCCCCTATGGCTACACCTTC
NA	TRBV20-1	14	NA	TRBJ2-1	CSASTGTGYNEQFF	TGCAGTGCTTCCACCGGGACGGGGTACAATGAGCAGTTCTTC
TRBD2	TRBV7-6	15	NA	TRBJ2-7	CASSPMGGTTYEQYF	TGTGCCAGCAGCCCCATGGGAGGGACCACCTACGAGCAGTACTTC
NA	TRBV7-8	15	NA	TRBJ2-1	CASSLRLGGVNEQFF	TGTGCCAGCAGCTTGAGACTCGGCGGGGTTAATGAGCAGTTCTTC
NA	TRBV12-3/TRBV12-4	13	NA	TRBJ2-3	CASSLGGADTQYF	TGTGCCAGCAGTTTAGGCGGAGCAGATACGCAGTATTTT
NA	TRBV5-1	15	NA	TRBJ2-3	CASSPRGGAAPRQDF	TGCGCCAGCAGCCCTAGGGGTGGGGCCGCCCCTCGCCAGGACTTT
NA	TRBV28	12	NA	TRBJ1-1	CASSFNRLRAFF	TGTGCCAGCAGTTTCAACAGGCTCCGAGCTTTCTTT
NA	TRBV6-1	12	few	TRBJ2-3	CASSGSTDTQYF	TGTGCCAGCAGTGGAAGCACAGATACACAGTATTTT
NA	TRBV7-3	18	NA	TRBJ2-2	CASSLTPVEGVGTGELFF	TGTGCCAGCAGCTTAACGCCGGTTGAGGGAGTGGGCACCGGGGAGCTGTTTTTT
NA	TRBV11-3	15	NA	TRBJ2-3	CASSLDGQNTDTQYF	TGTGCCAGCAGCTTAGATGGACAGAACACAGATACGCAGTATTTT
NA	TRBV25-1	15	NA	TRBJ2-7	CASRSAGASSYEQYF	TGTGCCAGCAGGTCAGCGGGTGCTAGCTCCTACGAGCAGTACTTC
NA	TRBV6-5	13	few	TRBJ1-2	CASSYGGYYGYTF	TGTGCCAGCAGTTATGGGGGTTACTATGGCTACACCTTC
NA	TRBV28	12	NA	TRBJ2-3	CASSLGGSAQYF	TGTGCCAGCAGTTTAGGTGGGAGTGCGCAGTATTTT
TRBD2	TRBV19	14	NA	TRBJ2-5	CASSSGLAVRAQYF	TGTGCCAGTAGCAGTGGACTAGCGGTCCGGGCCCAGTACTTC
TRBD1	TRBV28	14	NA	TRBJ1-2	CASSPGQGSAGYTF	TGTGCCAGCAGTCCCGGACAGGGCTCGGCTGGCTACACCTTC
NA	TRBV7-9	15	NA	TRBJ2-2	CASSLPFANTGELFF	TGTGCCAGCAGCTTGCCCTTCGCGAACACCGGGGAGCTGTTTTTT
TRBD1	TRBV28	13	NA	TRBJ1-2	CAAEGTGVYGYTF	TGTGCCGCCGAGGGGACAGGGGTCTATGGCTACACCTTC
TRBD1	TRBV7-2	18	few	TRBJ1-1	CASSLPRDRGLVNTEAFF	TGTGCCAGCAGCTTACCCCGGGACAGGGGGCTTGTGAACACTGAAGCTTTCTTT
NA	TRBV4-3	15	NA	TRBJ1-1	CASSQEGWGRAEAFF	TGCGCCAGCAGCCAAGAAGGGTGGGGGCGGGCTGAAGCTTTCTTT
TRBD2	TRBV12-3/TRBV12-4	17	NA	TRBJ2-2	CASSLGLAGDLAGELFF	TGTGCCAGCAGTTTAGGGCTAGCGGGAGATCTGGCAGGGGAGCTGTTTTTT
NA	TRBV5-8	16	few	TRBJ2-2	CASSPTPSSYTGELFF	TGTGCCAGCAGCCCGACCCCAAGCAGCTACACCGGGGAGCTGTTTTTT
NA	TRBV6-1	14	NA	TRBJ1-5	CASTSSQGFQPQHF	TGTGCCAGCACCTCTAGCCAGGGCTTTCAGCCCCAGCATTTT
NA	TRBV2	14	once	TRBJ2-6	CAGRGYSGANVLTF	TGTGCCGGTAGAGGTTACTCTGGGGCCAACGTCCTGACTTTC
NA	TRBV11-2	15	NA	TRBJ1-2	CASSLDRAANYGYTF	TGTGCCAGCAGCTTAGATCGGGCAGCTAACTATGGCTACACCTTC
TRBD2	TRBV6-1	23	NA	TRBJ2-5	CASSEAPRSRGGFFRQDRETQYF	TGTGCCAGCAGTGAAGCCCCCAGAAGCCGGGGGGGATTTTTTCGACAGGACCGGGAGACCCAGTACTTC
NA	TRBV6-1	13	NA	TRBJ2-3	CASTGDGTDTQYF	TGTGCCAGCACGGGAGATGGTACAGATACGCAGTATTTT
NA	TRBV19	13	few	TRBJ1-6	CAGGQAGSSPLHF	TGTGCCGGCGGCCAGGCGGGAAGTTCACCCCTCCACTTT
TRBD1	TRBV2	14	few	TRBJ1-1	CASRKGQGITEAFF	TGTGCCAGCAGGAAGGGACAGGGGATCACTGAAGCTTTCTTT
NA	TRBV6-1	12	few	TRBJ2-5	CASGGGEETQYF	TGTGCCAGCGGGGGGGGCGAAGAGACCCAGTACTTC
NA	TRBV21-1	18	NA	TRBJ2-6	CASFPRGSLGSGANVLTF	TGTGCCAGCTTCCCTCGGGGCTCCCTAGGTTCTGGGGCCAACGTCCTGACTTTC
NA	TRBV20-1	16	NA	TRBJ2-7	CSARDPRDGSSYEQYF	TGCAGTGCTAGAGATCCCCGCGACGGTAGCTCCTACGAGCAGTACTTC
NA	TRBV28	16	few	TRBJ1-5	CASSSGASGAYQPQHF	TGTGCCAGCAGTTCGGGGGCCTCAGGGGCTTATCAGCCCCAGCATTTT
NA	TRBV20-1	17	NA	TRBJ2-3	CSAITPDLRLSTDTQYF	TGCAGTGCTATAACCCCTGACCTCCGGTTAAGCACAGATACGCAGTATTTT
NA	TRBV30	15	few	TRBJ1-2	CAWSVPGLGIYGYTF	TGTGCCTGGAGTGTACCCGGGTTGGGAATCTATGGCTACACCTTC
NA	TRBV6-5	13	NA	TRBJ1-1	CASSYLPNAEAFF	TGTGCCAGCAGTTATTTGCCTAACGCTGAAGCTTTCTTT
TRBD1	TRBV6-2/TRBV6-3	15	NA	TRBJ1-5	CASGQGAWGNQPQHF	TGTGCCAGCGGACAGGGGGCGTGGGGCAATCAGCCCCAGCATTTT
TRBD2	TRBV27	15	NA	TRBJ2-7	CASSSTLAGLYEQYF	TGTGCCAGCAGTTCGACCCTAGCGGGATTGTACGAGCAGTACTTC
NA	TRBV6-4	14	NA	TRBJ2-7	CASSVRGTAYEQYF	TGTGCCAGCAGTGTCCGCGGGACTGCCTACGAGCAGTACTTC
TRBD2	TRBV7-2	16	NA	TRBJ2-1	CASSSRGAGGDNEQFF	TGTGCCAGCAGCTCCAGGGGAGCGGGAGGCGACAATGAGCAGTTCTTC
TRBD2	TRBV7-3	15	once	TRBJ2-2	CASSLGTSGTGELFF	TGTGCCAGCAGCCTCGGGACTAGCGGCACCGGGGAGCTGTTTTTT
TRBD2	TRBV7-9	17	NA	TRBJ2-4	CASSPRLAGTAKNIQYF	TGTGCCAGCAGCCCCCGACTAGCGGGCACAGCCAAAAACATTCAGTACTTC
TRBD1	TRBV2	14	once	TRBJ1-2	CASRAGGEGYGYTF	TGTGCCAGCAGGGCAGGGGGAGAAGGATATGGCTACACCTTC
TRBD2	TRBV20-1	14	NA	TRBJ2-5	CSARTSGRQETQYF	TGCAGTGCTAGAACTAGCGGGAGGCAAGAGACCCAGTACTTC
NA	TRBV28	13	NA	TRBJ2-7	CASTQEAWVEQYF	TGTGCCAGCACCCAGGAGGCGTGGGTCGAGCAGTACTTC
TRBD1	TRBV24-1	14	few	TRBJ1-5	CATSDLFTGEPQHF	TGTGCCACCAGTGATTTGTTTACAGGGGAGCCCCAGCATTTT
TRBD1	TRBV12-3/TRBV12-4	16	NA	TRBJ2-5	CASTRGDRGRQETQYF	TGTGCCAGCACCCGTGGGGACAGGGGGCGCCAAGAGACCCAGTACTTC
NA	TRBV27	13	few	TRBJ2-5	CASSPRQEETQYF	TGTGCCAGCAGCCCCCGACAGGAAGAGACCCAGTACTTC
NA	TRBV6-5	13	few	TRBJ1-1	CASSWGGNTEAFF	TGTGCCAGCAGTTGGGGGGGTAACACTGAAGCTTTCTTT
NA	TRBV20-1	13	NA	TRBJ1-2	CSASYPAAEGYTF	TGCAGTGCTAGTTATCCGGCGGCGGAAGGCTACACCTTC
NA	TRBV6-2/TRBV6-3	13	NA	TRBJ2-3	CASDSTSTDTQYF	TGTGCCAGCGATAGTACTAGCACAGATACGCAGTATTTT
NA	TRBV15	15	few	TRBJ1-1	CATSSPLWSNAEAFF	TGTGCCACCAGCAGCCCCCTATGGTCGAATGCTGAAGCTTTCTTT
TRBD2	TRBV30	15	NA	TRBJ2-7	CAWRATSFGFYEQYF	TGTGCCTGGAGGGCGACTAGCTTCGGGTTTTACGAGCAGTACTTC
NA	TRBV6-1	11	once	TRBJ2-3	CASSEQTLYSF	TGTGCCAGCAGTGAACAAACCTTGTACTCTTTT
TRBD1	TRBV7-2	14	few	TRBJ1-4	CASGFGQGAAKLFF	TGTGCCAGCGGATTCGGACAGGGGGCGGCAAAACTGTTTTTT